A single sample gave rise to the 8 T cell receptor beta chains below, sequenced in a study of TIL therapy for anti-PD-1-resistant metastatic lung cancer. The libraries were made with immunoSEQ v3. The assay was immunoSEQ multiplex PCR, and TCRdb's table has in-frame clones only and misses some. The sample has roughly 2,400 clones, roughly 73% seen once. Specified time point: pre-treatment sample, taken before nivolumab and TIL therapy. Most excised metastases sampled were pleural nodules or supraclavicular lymph nodes. The starting material was tumor tissue, obtained at baseline. These TCRs come from a person aged 25-85 years with non-small cell lung cancer. Some clones in this sample may be carry-over from other donors' samples.

This clone occurred a few times. This chain joins TRBV9 and TRBJ1-6, with 7 bases that match TRBD1. Per the germline V gene, CDR1 is SGDLS and CDR2 is YYNGEE. This CDR3 is 15 amino acids long. V lost 0 bases, J lost 8 bases, and 5 bases stayed unmatched. Written as DNA, the CDR3 is TGTGCCAGCAGCGTAGGACAGGGTAAGGATTCACCCCTCCACTTT. It is translated as CASSVGQGKDSPLHF.

This chain connects TRBV7-9 to TRBJ2-1; 7 bases line up with TRBD2. The germline CDR1 and CDR2 sequences are SEHNR and FQNEAQ (reference sequence). Germline trimming cut 5 bases from V and 0 bases from J; bases unmatched to any gene: 4. This CDR3 comprises 15 residues. CDR3 in amino acids: CASSPPSGSYNEQFF. The DNA of the CDR3 is TGTGCCAGCAGCCCACCTAGCGGCTCCTACAATGAGCAGTTCTTC.

The chain recombines TRBV19 with TRBJ1-1, with 9 bases lining up with TRBD1. Losses at the gene ends were 1 base for V and 6 bases for J; bases not matched to a gene: 9. Germline lookup yields CDR1 LNHDA and CDR2 SQIVND (reference sequence). The CDR3 totals 16 residues. The CDR3 sequence is CASSIGGTGIGPEAFF. The CDR3 nucleotides are TGTGCCAGTAGTATAGGTGGGACAGGGATTGGCCCTGAAGCTTTCTTT.

The rearrangement joins TRBV6-5 to TRBJ1-1; D call uncertain. Trimming took off 4 bases at V and 0 bases at J, with 12 bases between the two ends. This CDR3 has 15 residues. Germline CDR1 reads MNHEY; CDR2 reads SVGAGI. The CDR3 nucleotides read TGTGCCAGCAGTTGGAGCCGGCACCTGAACACTGAAGCTTTCTTT. Its protein product is CASSWSRHLNTEAFF.

The rearrangement links TRBV9 to TRBJ1-2; tentative D call: TRBD1 (6 bases). The CDR3 is 15 amino acids. V was clipped by 3 bases and J by 3 bases, with 15 bases between them. Germline assignment: CDR1 SGDLS and CDR2 YYNGEE. The CDR3 DNA follows: TGTGCCAGCAGCGCCGCAGGAGGGGGGGACTATGGCTACACCTTC. Its protein is CASSAAGGGDYGYTF. Full variable domain (rest looked up from reference TRBV9 and TRBJ1-2): DSGVTQTPKHLITATGQRVTLRCSPRSGDLSVYWYQQSLDQGLQFLIQYYNGEERAKGNILERFSAQQFPDLHSELNLSSLELGDSALYFCASSAAGGGDYGYTFGSGTRLTVV.

The chain combines TRBV11-2 with TRBJ1-2; possibly TRBD1 for D (5 bases). Germline CDR1 is SGHAT and CDR2 is FQNNGV. Trimming removed 5 bases at V and 8 bases at J, with 21 bases between. The length of the CDR3 is 15 residues. CDR3 loop: CASSQIPGPGDGYTF. Written as DNA, the CDR3 is TGTGCCAGCAGCCAGATACCGGGACCGGGAGACGGCTACACCTTC.

The rearrangement uses TRBV30 and TRBJ1-2; the D is unclear. This CDR3 has 13 amino acids. The germline gives CDR1 GTSNPN, CDR2 SVGIG (reference sequence). With 0 bases removed from V and 7 bases from J, the gap between germline ends came to 12 bases. Here the CDR3 reads CAWSVLKLAGYTF. The DNA for the CDR3 is TGTGCCTGGAGTGTACTGAAACTGGCTGGCTACACCTTC.

This sequence joins TRBV25-1 and TRBJ2-5, with D perhaps assigned TRBD1 or TRBD2 (5 bases each). V was clipped by 4 bases and J by 1 base, with 16 bases between them. In germline, CDR1 is MGHDK, CDR2 SYGVNS. The CDR3 has 16 amino acids. CDR3 DNA: TGTGCCAGCAGTGGGGGACCGTTTCAGACCCAAGAGACCCAGTACTTC. It yields the protein CASSGGPFQTQETQYF.